This T cell receptor beta chain was sequenced in a study of T-cell memory formation after mild COVID-19. Study details: Largely, TCR clusters stayed within a single donor.

TCR alpha and TCR beta cDNA libraries carrying sample barcodes and UMIs came from 5'RACE with constant-segment primers. TCRdb re-derived calls from the 5' RACE reads in MiXCR, one entry per CDR3 protein. The table shows tens of thousands of distinct CDR3 sequences, with approximately 10% occurring only once. General study results and limits: Day 15 to 85 contracting clones showed balanced CD4/CD8; later expanders leaned CD4+. Chiefly within CM and EM were the contracting CD4+ clones; CD8+ ones were within EMRA.

The sample holds many counts of this clonotype. The target antigen is unknown. The V gene's germline CDR1 is DFQATT and CDR2 SNEGSKA (reference sequence). The CDR3 has 15 amino acids. The V end lost 6 bases, the J end lost 3 bases, and 18 bases lay between the germline ends. Sequenced: PBMCs or a T cell subset sorted from them (not recorded which). V usage is TRBV20-1 and J usage is TRBJ1-5; D ambiguous. The receptor comes from a man younger than 30 who had mild COVID-19 (a few samples of this study predate the infection). Cell type and time point are not known. The CDR3 region is CSAKQPGLNNQPQHF. CDR3 bases: TGCAGTGCGAAACAGCCGGGATTAAACAATCAGCCCCAGCATTTT.